These 24 T cell receptor beta chains share one sample of origin, sequenced in a study of prognosis after radiotherapy for stage I lung cancer. Two-round multiplex PCR on genomic DNA was the method by which TCR beta CDR3 was amplified. Round-one PCR had primers specific to each TRBV and TRBJ gene. Each CDR3 protein is one row after TCRdb ran MiXCR on the multiplex PCR reads. Of around 13,000 distinct CDR3 sequences listed, 45% to 50% are singletons. The starting material was PBMCs, obtained before or after stereotactic body radiation therapy (not recorded which). Receptor source: a donor older than 45 with non-small cell lung cancer.

The CDR3 reads CASSVRVTTSSLHEQYF. The CDR3 DNA is TGTGCCAGCAGTGTAAGAGTCACGACTAGTAGTCTCCACGAGCAGTACTTC. The chain joins TRBV27 to TRBJ2-7; a possible D gene is TRBD2 (6 bases). Trimming stripped 5 bases from V and 5 bases from J, with 25 bases between. This CDR3 comprises 17 residues. CDR1 and CDR2 from the germline V gene are MNHEY and SMNVEV (reference sequence).

There are many counts of this clonotype. An end of the junction differs from the germline gene, which may be a read error. The rearrangement joins TRBV2 to TRBJ1-4; perhaps TRBD1 as D (6 bases). CDR1 is SNHLY, CDR2 FYNNEI, per germline. The CDR3 spans 14 residues. DNA of the CDR3: TGTGCCAGCAGCGAAGACAGGAGGGATGAAAAACTGTTTTTT. Encoded protein: CASSEDRRDEKLFF.

The chain recombines TRBV5-1 with TRBJ2-5; D remains ambiguous. V was trimmed by 7 bases and J by 2 bases, leaving 3 bases between them. The germline gives CDR1 SGHRS, CDR2 YFSETQ. This CDR3 comprises 10 residues. The CDR3 nucleotides read TGCGCCAGCTCGCAAGAGACCCAGTACTTC. It encodes CASSQETQYF.

Remarks on this clonotype: The junction differs from germline at one of its ends, possibly a read error. V is TRBV6-9 and J is TRBJ1-5, with unresolved D. The CDR3 is made up of 15 amino acids. Germline loops: CDR1 MNHGY, CDR2 SVAAGI. The DNA for the CDR3 is TGTGTCAGCAGTTACTCGAAGGGTCTCGATCAGCCCCAGCATTTT. This translates into CVSSYSKGLDQPQHF.

V gene TRBV6-9 combines with J gene TRBJ1-6, with 7 bases that match TRBD1. The CDR3 loop spans 19 amino acids. Germline CDR1 and CDR2: MNHGY and SVAAGI. Trimming removed 3 bases from V and 0 bases from J; junction bases left unmatched: 11. This CDR3 is CASSYQGGHGISYNSPLHF. In nucleotides, the CDR3 is TGTGCCAGCAGTTACCAGGGGGGACATGGTATCTCCTATAATTCACCCCTCCACTTT.

This clonotype is labeled medium-sized. V is TRBV7-2 and J is TRBJ2-2, with D possibly being TRBD2 (5 bases). The V gene lost 5 bases and the J gene lost 1 base, with 14 bases spanning the gap. The germline CDR1 and CDR2 sequences are SGHTA and FQGNSA. The CDR3 has 16 residues. Written as DNA, the CDR3 is TGTGCCAGCAGCCTTAGGACGGGGTGGAACACCGGGGAGCTGTTTTTT. It yields the protein CASSLRTGWNTGELFF.

Ten or more counts support this clonotype. This may be a read error: a much more frequent sequence differs by one nucleotide. J is TRBJ2-7 and V is TRBV11-2; 7 bases line up with TRBD2. Germline V gene lookup returns CDR1 SGHAT and CDR2 FQNNGV. This CDR3 is 16 amino acids long. After removal of 1 base from V and 3 bases from J, the junction contained 9 bases not matched to a gene. The CDR3 loop reads CASSLVTGASGYEQYF. The DNA of the CDR3 is TGTGCCAGCAGCTTAGTCACCGGGGCTAGCGGCTACGAGCAGTACTTC.

The chain is built from TRBV10-2 and TRBJ2-2; D perhaps matches TRBD2 (6 bases). V gave up 7 bases and J gave up 1 base, with 19 bases separating them. Germline V gene sequence: CDR1 WSHSY, CDR2 SAAADI. The CDR3 contains 17 residues. The CDR3: CASMEWIGSENTGELFF. In DNA form, the CDR3 reads TGCGCCAGCATGGAGTGGATCGGGAGTGAGAACACCGGGGAGCTGTTTTTT.

By share, this clonotype ranks as medium-sized. The chain employs TRBV7-8 and TRBJ2-3; 11 bases fit TRBD2. This CDR3 contains 13 residues. After removal of 7 bases from V and 7 bases from J, the junction contained 4 bases not matched to a gene. The germline V gene has CDR1 SGHVS and CDR2 FQNEAQ. CDR3 coding DNA: TGTGCCAGCACCAGACTAGCGGGGTATACGCAGTATTTT. The encoded protein is CASTRLAGYTQYF.

Concerning this clonotype: The likely explanation is a read error, given a far larger clone one base away. This chain connects TRBV6-4 to TRBJ2-3; 11 bases map to TRBD2. CDR1 and CDR2 from the germline V gene are MRHNA and SNTAGT. The CDR3 contains 20 residues. The ends lost 4 bases at V and 4 bases at J; junction bases unmatched: 19. CDR3: CASSAQGLAVGRGGADTQYF. The DNA of the CDR3 is TGTGCCAGCAGTGCCCAGGGACTAGCGGTAGGGAGAGGAGGGGCAGATACGCAGTATTTT.

This rearrangement joins TRBV9 to TRBJ2-3, with 10 bases fitting TRBD2. The length of the CDR3 is 15 residues. Trimming at V came to 7 bases and at J to 5 bases, leaving 10 bases not matched to a gene. Germline loops: CDR1 SGDLS, CDR2 YYNGEE. This chain's CDR3 is CASGDTASGGDTQYF. As DNA, the CDR3 is TGTGCCAGCGGCGACACAGCTAGCGGGGGAGATACGCAGTATTTT.

The V and J genes are TRBV3-1 and TRBJ2-2; D is ambiguous. The germline V gene has CDR1 LGHDT and CDR2 YNNKEL (reference sequence). CDR3 length equals 12 residues. Between the trimmed V and J ends, which lost 4 bases and 2 bases, there was a span of 2 bases. For the CDR3, the DNA is TGTGCCAGCAGCCGAAACACCGGGGAGCTGTTTTTT. Residues: CASSRNTGELFF.

This clonotype appeared many times. CDR3 coding DNA: TGTGCCAGCAGCCCCGGGGGGTGGACAGATACGCAGTATTTT. Amino acid sequence: CASSPGGWTDTQYF. V gene TRBV9 combines with J gene TRBJ2-3; 7 nucleotides agree with TRBD2. The germline V gene has CDR1 SGDLS and CDR2 YYNGEE. V lost 4 bases to trimming and J lost 3 bases; unmatched junction nucleotides: 5. The CDR3 is 14 residues long.

The chain has TRBV20-1 and TRBJ2-1; either TRBD1 or TRBD2 may supply D (6 bases each). V dropped 6 bases and J dropped 2 bases, with 20 bases sitting between them. The CDR3 length is 16 residues. Per germline, CDR1 DFQATT and CDR2 SNEGSKA (reference sequence). CDR3 coding DNA: TGCAGTGCGCCCAAGGGGGGTGGCGGGACCTACAATGAGCAGTTCTTC. Its protein product is CSAPKGGGGTYNEQFF.

By proportion, this clonotype is medium-sized. The chain employs TRBV28 and TRBJ2-7, with D unresolved. V lost 6 bases to trimming and J lost 0 bases, with 15 bases between them. Per germline, CDR1 MDHEN and CDR2 SYDVKM. The CDR3 extends over 15 amino acids. The CDR3 is CASSYLARASYEQYF. The CDR3 nucleotides are TGTGCCAGCAGCTACTTGGCTAGGGCCTCCTACGAGCAGTACTTC. The full variable domain, in which reference TRBV28 and TRBJ2-7 provide the parts outside the CDR3, is DVKVTQSSRYLVKRTGEKVFLECVQDMDHENMFWYRQDPGLGLRLIYFSYDVKMKEKGDIPEGYSVSREKKERFSLILESASTNQTSMYLCASSYLARASYEQYFGPGTRLTVT.

This clonotype was found many times. The rearrangement uses TRBV28 and TRBJ2-4; 10 bases agree with TRBD2. CDR3 length: 16 amino acids. Per germline, CDR1 MDHEN and CDR2 SYDVKM. Trimming took 3 bases from V and 0 from J; bases not matched to a gene: 2. The CDR3 sequence: CASSFRTSGAKNIQYF. In nucleotides, the CDR3 is TGTGCCAGCAGTTTTCGGACTAGCGGAGCCAAAAACATTCAGTACTTC.

About this clonotype itself: A far bigger clonotype differs at one base, so this is likely a read error. CDR3 nucleotide sequence: TGTGCCAGCAGCGTTAGGGGGCTGAGTCAGCCCCAGCATTTT. Residues: CASSVRGLSQPQHF. The rearrangement links TRBV6-1 to TRBJ1-5, with TRBD1 matching over 7 bases. Trimming at V came to 6 bases and at J to 6 bases, leaving 8 bases not matched to a gene. The germline CDR1 and CDR2 sequences are MNHNS and SASEGT. This CDR3 contains 14 residues.

This clonotype was seen many times. A read error may produce the germline difference seen at one junction end. The V call is TRBV29-1, the J call TRBJ1-4; tentative D call: TRBD1 (6 bases). The V gene's germline CDR1 is SQVTM and CDR2 ANQGSEA. There are 14 residues in the CDR3. The CDR3 spells CSVEETGSGEKLFF. CDR3 nucleotides: TGCAGCGTCGAAGAAACAGGGTCGGGGGAAAAACTGTTTTTT.

In its sample, this clonotype was seen many times. The chain has TRBV4-1 and TRBJ2-3; 10 nucleotides match TRBD2. The CDR3 runs to 16 residues. From germline, CDR1 is MGHRA and CDR2 YSYEKL. V trimming: 4 bases; J trimming: 0 bases; junction bases outside the gene matches: 4. This CDR3 is CASSRVAGGSTDTQYF. The CDR3 nucleotides are TGCGCCAGCAGCCGGGTAGCGGGAGGCAGCACAGATACGCAGTATTTT.

Comment on this clonotype: This likely came from a read error, as a far larger clone is one base away. The chain is built from TRBV28 and TRBJ2-1, with 9 bases aligning to TRBD1. Germline V gene data show CDR1 as MDHEN and CDR2 as SYDVKM. The CDR3 contains 14 residues. Losses at the gene ends were 8 bases for V and 10 bases for J; bases not matched to a gene: 12. CDR3 sequence reads: CASRRGQGSVEQFF. Written as DNA, the CDR3 is TGTGCCAGCCGACGAGGACAGGGGTCTGTAGAGCAGTTCTTC.

This clonotype was counted once. The chain employs TRBV6-2 or TRBV6-3 and TRBJ2-7; D unresolved. CDR1 is MNHEY and CDR2 is SVGEGT in the germline V gene. V lost 7 bases, J lost 4 bases, and 11 bases lay in between. The CDR3 contains 12 residues. The CDR3 sequence: CASMSDIYEQYF. Here the CDR3 DNA reads TGTGCCAGCATGTCCGACATATACGAGCAGTACTTC.

V usage is TRBV20-1 and J usage is TRBJ2-1, with D possibly called TRBD1 or TRBD2 (7 bases each). Germline values: CDR1 DFQATT, CDR2 SNEGSKA (reference sequence). V was clipped by 6 bases and J by 9 bases, with 18 bases between them. This CDR3 has 13 amino acids. DNA of the CDR3: TGCAGTGCAACCCAGGGGGGGGAGTCTGAGCAGTTCTTC. This codes for CSATQGGESEQFF.

This chain uses TRBV6-5 with TRBJ1-6; 12 bases line up with TRBD1. Germline V gene sequence: CDR1 MNHEY, CDR2 SVGAGI. The CDR3 is 19 amino acids. The V gene end was trimmed by 2 bases and the J gene end by 0 bases; junction bases not matched to a gene: 5. The CDR3 DNA follows: TGTGCCAGCAGTTACCGGGACAGGGGGCCTAGCTCCTATAATTCACCCCTCCACTTT. This codes for CASSYRDRGPSSYNSPLHF.

By proportion, this clonotype is medium-sized. J is TRBJ1-1 and V is TRBV3-1, with D possibly being TRBD1 (5 bases). Germline CDR1 is LGHDT and CDR2 is YNNKEL (reference sequence). This CDR3 has 14 residues. The V end was cut by 4 bases, the J end by 1 base, with 10 bases between. This chain's CDR3 is CASSPGRGNTEAFF. The CDR3 nucleotides are TGTGCCAGCAGCCCGGGACGGGGGAACACTGAAGCTTTCTTT.